The T cell receptor beta chain under discussion was sequenced for a study of blood T cell repertoires in COVID-19. At the level of the study: Acute and convalescent COVID-19 specimens originated in the United States, Italy and Spain. The analysed material was cDNA or gDNA that came from T cells, B-cell-depleted T cells, or PBMCs.

Per the authors' pipeline: Estimated nucleated cell counts came from reference gene primer amplification. Clones were read by immunoSEQ multiplex PCR, and TCRdb kept only the in-frame ones, dropping some. The D gene and trimming were derived from the DNA, and the V and J assignments and clone size from that table. The sample includes just over 250,000 clones, more than 75% of them seen just once. The CDR3 runs to 15 residues. Between the trimmed V and J ends, which lost 5 bases and 4 bases, there was a span of 15 bases. CDR1 is MNHEY and CDR2 is SMNVEV in the germline V gene (reference sequence). The specimen was peripheral blood. The TCR sequence derives from a man aged 35 to 55 who had recovered from COVID-19. This sequence joins TRBV27 and TRBJ1-5; perhaps TRBD1 as D (6 bases). CDR3 coding DNA: TGTGCCAGCAGTGATACAAACAGGGATAATCAGCCCCAGCATTTT. It yields the protein CASSDTNRDNQPQHF.